This T cell receptor (beta chain) emerged from a study of memory CD4+ T cells and cytomegalovirus serostatus. Assay used: immunoSEQ multiplex PCR; TCRdb lists only in-frame clones, some missing. The sample carries 45,000 to 60,000 clones, roughly 74% recorded once. The sort gate was single viable CD3+CD4+CD8-CD45RO+ cells for memory CD4+ T cells. This CDR3 spans 10 amino acids. Germline-derived CDR1 and CDR2 are MDHEN and SYDVKM. The sample consisted of memory CD4+ T cells from blood. The sequence came from an adult in good health and CMV-seropositive. The chain joins TRBV28 to TRBJ1-2; D unclear. Here the CDR3 reads CAAGDYGYTF. Written as DNA, the CDR3 is TGTGCGGCCGGGGACTATGGCTACACCTTC.